This TCR beta chain appears in the sequencing data of a study of beta chain features in type 1 diabetes (dated by TCRdb to 2017 to 2018). With regard to the full study: No differences in mean age, gender distribution, total cell number or subset yield were found between patients and healthy donors. A total of roughly 100 million sorted cells were examined across all samples, and the number of cells per subset was strongly correlated with RNA yield. Whereas all 30 or so donors provided naive and central memory subsets, regulatory and stem cell-like memory subsets were isolated from just 8 patients and roughly 8 healthy donors. The study compared the TCRB repertoires of sorted circulating CD4+ T cell subsets in recently diagnosed type 1 diabetes patients with those in matched healthy donors. The research as a whole found: Because the HLA sub-analyses included only small numbers of individuals, any influence of HLA type on TCRB rearrangement was left unresolved. Naive, central memory and regulatory TCRB repertoires appeared to be more similar among patients than among healthy donors. Patients with type 1 diabetes made fewer insertions and deleted more nucleotides at VDJ recombination sites, implying thymic rearrangement abnormalities. Type 1 diabetes patients showed a moderate but significant shortening of TCRB CDR3 length in all four CD4+ subsets. Because cDNA rather than genomic DNA was sequenced, highly expressing activated cells could have been over-represented, although no difference in activation and CD3 levels was found between groups. Shorter templates might be favored by PCR, yet because patient and control samples were amplified and corrected together, any such skew would affect both groups equally.

About this clone itself: There is no known antigen for this receptor. No qualities accompany the bases; no much larger clone lies one base away.

The High Capacity cDNA Reverse Transcription Kit was used to reverse transcribe all of the isolated RNA, meaning that expressed TCRB transcripts were what got sequenced. Naive, central memory and regulatory T cell samples underwent deep immunoSEQ sequencing, averaging roughly 3.3 million total reads per sample. Sorted cells were lysed in RLT buffer, and RNA was extracted using DNase-treated RNeasy Micro or Mini kits according to cell number. To prevent cross-contamination, every cell subset was processed on its own, while patient and healthy donor samples were processed together. TCRB sequences were amplified from cDNA with the immunoSEQ multiplex PCR, producing 87-bp fragments spanning the CDR3 region. Sequencing of the amplicons was done on the Illumina HiSeq platform. As for the authors' bioinformatics: PCR bias was corrected computationally using synthetic template baselines, and reads within Hamming distance 2 were collapsed, with unmergeable singletons discarded. Reads were aligned against IMGT so that V, D and J genes, CDR3 length and insertions or deletions at six rearrangement sites could be assigned. Within each subset, clonotype counts were normalized to sorted cell number, and only after that were true diversity and Gini coefficients computed with the tcR R package. Repertoire sharing was quantified using the overlap coefficient calculated on TCRB nucleotide sequences. The immuneACCESS repertoire file appears here via TCRdb, limited to in-frame rearrangements. These files lack a portion of the clones; in checked studies, under half of the deficit traces to unresolved V genes, and the cause of the others is not known. The D gene and trimming were derived from the DNA, and the V and J assignments and clone size from that table. The sample contains some 160,000 clones, approximately 9.1% of them found a single time. 0.7% of the sample belongs to the ten largest clones.

V is clipped by 2 bases and J by 5 bases, and the sequence between their germline boundaries is 6 bases long. The CDR3 starts with the cysteine, ends with the phenylalanine, and has 12 residues. Just CDR3 DNA is preserved here, 36 bases in frame from base 1. As encoded in the germline V gene (reference sequence), CDR1 is MNHNY while CDR2 is SVGAGI. A single peripheral blood draw of about 116 mL on average was collected from each donor into heparinised tubes. Using a panel that included CD45RO, CCR7, CD25, CD127, CD95 and CD27, naive, central memory, regulatory and stem cell-like memory CD4+ T cells were sorted on a BD FACSAria II. All sorted populations exceeded 95% purity. Right away, PBMCs were isolated by Lymphoprep density gradient centrifugation and were stained directly, with no culture step. So that batch effects would be minimized, each experiment stained and sorted samples in pairs, pairing one healthy donor with one patient.

The sequence was obtained from a woman aged 25-40 years with type 1 diabetes. This sequence uses TRBV6-6 and TRBJ2-5, with the D segment identity uncertain. Source material: central memory CD4+ T cells from blood. The DNA is TGTGCCAGCAGTTACAGGCGGGAGACCCAGTACTTC. Translated, it gives CASSYRRETQYF.